A selection of T cell receptor beta chains follows, all from one sample in a study of technical replicates of blood from a handful of donors. The method was immunoSEQ multiplex PCR; TCRdb's version includes in-frame clones alone and lacks a portion of them. The sample yields about 97,000 clones, roughly 94% seen once. The sequenced sample was T cells isolated from PBMCs. The source is a human donor in good health. Each CDR3 is given with its conserved first and last residue. A D gene is named only where the DNA matches it firmly. Size is omitted from some rows. Given values are once, few, many or a class for expanded clones.

>TRBJ1-3|-|15|TRBV19|TRBD1
TGTGCCAGTAGTGGGGGACAGGCCCCTGGAAACACCATATATTTT
CASSGGQAPGNTIYF
>TRBJ1-1|-|13|TRBV5-8|TRBD1
TGTGCCAGCAGCTTGGGAACAGGGGCTGTGGCTTTCTTT
CASSLGTGAVAFF
>TRBJ2-7|-|13|TRBV18|-
TGTGCCAGCTCGGCCGCCAGTTCCTACGAGCAGTACTTC
CASSAASSYEQYF
>TRBJ1-2|-|13|TRBV19|-
TGTGCCATAGTCGGGGATACGCCCTATGGCTACACCTTC
CAIVGDTPYGYTF
>TRBJ1-5|-|13|TRBV4-3|-
TGCGCCAGCAGCCAAGTTGGACAACAGCCCCAGCATTTT
CASSQVGQQPQHF
>TRBJ2-1|-|16|TRBV6-5|-
TGTGCCAGCAGTTACGCGACAAGTTCATCCTACAATGAGCAGTTCTTC
CASSYATSSSYNEQFF
>TRBJ2-1|-|16|TRBV11-2|TRBD2
TGTGCCAGCAGCGGGGGTAGCGGGGATAACTACAATGAGCAGTTCTTC
CASSGGSGDNYNEQFF
>TRBJ2-3|-|14|TRBV27|-
TGTGCCAGCAGTTTATCCTGGGTCGGGGATACGCAGTATTTT
CASSLSWVGDTQYF
>TRBJ1-1|-|12|TRBV28|TRBD1
TGTGCCAGCAGTGCAGGGGGAACTGAAGCTTTCTTT
CASSAGGTEAFF
>TRBJ2-5|once|15|TRBV7-7|TRBD2
TGTGCCAGCAGCCCGGGACTAGCGGGTCAAGAGACCCAGTACTTC
CASSPGLAGQETQYF
>TRBJ2-7|once|15|TRBV5-1|TRBD1
TGCGCCAGCAGCGACCCCGGGACAGCCCTCTACGAGCAGTACTTC
CASSDPGTALYEQYF
>TRBJ1-4|once|15|TRBV5-4|-
TGTGCCAGCAGCTTGGAAGGAGAGGCTAATGAAAAACTGTTTTTT
CASSLEGEANEKLFF
>TRBJ2-1|-|15|TRBV28|-
TGTGCCAGCAGTTTAGGTAGTCTTCCCTACAATGAGCAGTTCTTC
CASSLGSLPYNEQFF
>TRBJ2-1|-|15|TRBV13|TRBD2
TGTGCCAGCAGCCTTCGGGCTAGCGGGAGTATTGAGCAGTTCTTC
CASSLRASGSIEQFF
>TRBJ2-1|-|12|TRBV15|TRBD1
TGTGCCACCAGCAGATCGGGACAGGGTGAGTTCTTC
CATSRSGQGEFF
>TRBJ1-1|-|13|TRBV6-5|-
TGTGCCAGCAGCCCGACAGAAAACACTGAAGCTTTCTTT
CASSPTENTEAFF
>TRBJ2-3|-|13|TRBV2|-
TGTGCCAGCATGAGCGGCCCCACAGATACGCAGTATTTT
CASMSGPTDTQYF
>TRBJ1-5|-|16|TRBV19|-
TGTGCCAGTAGTATACAGGGGTTTAGAAGCAATCAGCCCCAGCATTTT
CASSIQGFRSNQPQHF
>TRBJ2-7|-|14|TRBV18|TRBD2
TGTGCCAGCTCACCTTTTGGCGGGGGCTACGAGCAGTACTTC
CASSPFGGGYEQYF
>TRBJ2-1|-|12|TRBV27|-
TGTGCCAGCAGTTTAGCCAGGGATGAGCAGTTCTTC
CASSLARDEQFF
>TRBJ1-1|-|19|TRBV19|TRBD1
TGTGCCAGTAGTACTCATATTGGGACAGGGGGCTTTATGAACACTGAAGCTTTCTTT
CASSTHIGTGGFMNTEAFF
>TRBJ2-3|-|15|TRBV9|TRBD2
TGTGCCAGCAGCCCCCGACTAGCTAGCACAGATACGCAGTATTTT
CASSPRLASTDTQYF
>TRBJ2-7|-|16|TRBV4-1|TRBD2
TGCGCCAGCAGCCGACAGGGACTAGCGGGACCCTACGAGCAGTACTTC
CASSRQGLAGPYEQYF
>TRBJ2-2|-|17|TRBV9|TRBD2
TGTGCCAGCAGCCCCCGGGGAGCGGGAGGTTTGACCGGGGAGCTGTTTTTT
CASSPRGAGGLTGELFF
>TRBJ2-7|once|14|TRBV5-4|TRBD2
TGTGCCAGCAGTTCGGGACTAGCGGGGAACGAGCAGTACTTC
CASSSGLAGNEQYF
>TRBJ2-7|once|14|TRBV19|TRBD2
TGTGCCAGTAGTACCGGACTAGCGGAATACGAGCAGTACTTC
CASSTGLAEYEQYF
>TRBJ2-2|-|17|TRBV21-1|-
TGTGCCAGCAGCAAATACGAAGCCGGGAGGGACACCGGGGAGCTGTTTTTT
CASSKYEAGRDTGELFF
>TRBJ1-1|once|15|TRBV2|-
TGTGCCAGCAGAACCCCTCAGGGGAGAGGCACTGAAGCTTTCTTT
CASRTPQGRGTEAFF
>TRBJ1-2|-|15|TRBV19|-
TGTGCCAGTAGTATGACGACTACCCCCATCTATGGCTACACCTTC
CASSMTTTPIYGYTF
>TRBJ2-5|-|17|TRBV5-6|-
TGTGCCAGCAGCTTGATCCTCGTACGAGGGAACCAAGAGACCCAGTACTTC
CASSLILVRGNQETQYF
>TRBJ1-1|-|13|TRBV9|TRBD1
TGTGCCAGCAGAACACAGGGGGGAACTGAAGCTTTCTTT
CASRTQGGTEAFF
>TRBJ2-1|once|15|TRBV7-3|-
TGTGCCAGCAGCCTAGCGCAACCCTCCTACAATGAGCAGTTCTTC
CASSLAQPSYNEQFF
>TRBJ1-5|-|15|TRBV19|-
TGTGCCAGTAGTCCCCCCGCAGGGGCTTGGGAGCCCCAGCATTTT
CASSPPAGAWEPQHF
>TRBJ2-7|-|14|TRBV15|TRBD1
TGTGCCACCCGGACAGGGGACATCACCTACGAGCAGTACTTC
CATRTGDITYEQYF
>TRBJ2-7|-|17|TRBV5-1|-
TGCGCCAGCAGCTTGGAGGGGTCGGGGGGCCCGTCCTACGAGCAGTACTTC
CASSLEGSGGPSYEQYF
>TRBJ1-4|-|15|TRBV12-5|-
TGTGCTAGTGGTTTTAGGGGGACAACTAATGAAAAACTGTTTTTT
CASGFRGTTNEKLFF
>TRBJ1-4|-|12|TRBV7-2|-
TGTGCCAGCAGCTTACCAGGGGAAAAACTGTTTTTT
CASSLPGEKLFF
>TRBJ1-2|-|12|TRBV5-8|-
TGTGCCAGCAGCTCAGGAAACTATGGCTACACCTTC
CASSSGNYGYTF
>TRBJ2-1|-|10|TRBV2|TRBD2
TGTGCCAGTGGAGGGACTAGCCGGTTCTTC
CASGGTSRFF
>TRBJ1-2|-|13|TRBV28|TRBD1
TGTGCCAGCAGTTCGACAGGGTCGGAGGGCTACACCTTC
CASSSTGSEGYTF
>TRBJ2-1|-|16|TRBV7-3|TRBD2
TGTGCCAGCAGCTTTGGGACTAGCGGGAGGAAAGATGAGCAGTTCTTC
CASSFGTSGRKDEQFF